This T cell receptor (beta chain) was captured in a study of T cell repertoires in aging, cancer and after chemotherapy (dated by TCRdb to between 2018 and 2021). Regarding the study in general: Six donor age groups were covered, ranging from 30 or younger up to 70 or older, and each group contained at least three individuals. In the hematological group, paired pre- and post-chemotherapy samples were obtained from chronic lymphocytic leukemia patients treated with fludarabine- or bendamustine-based regimens. Approximately 8.4 million TCR reads were contained in the full dataset. The study profiled peripheral blood TCR beta repertoires from healthy donors and cancer patients to examine immunoaging and T cell reconstitution after chemotherapy. Alongside approximately 95 healthy donors serving as a reference group, the cohort included approximately 210 cancer patients, of whom 90 to 94 had hematological cancers and some 130 had solid cancers. Study-wide findings and limitations: Lymphoid organ infiltration was present in the hematological cancer patients, and this infiltration may itself impair thymic emigration or the expansion of peripheral T cells. Compared with age-matched healthy donors, untreated patients with either hematological or solid cancers had significantly lower TCR diversity in the blood along with higher clonality. It was noted by the authors that conclusions about immunological memory after chemotherapy cannot be drawn from the repertoire data. In healthy donors, the decline in TCR diversity with age was mainly due to loss of richness, whereas in cancer patients loss of evenness also played a role. In both cancer cohorts, median generation probability rose over the chemotherapy interval, which suggests that the repertoire was reconstituted through rebound thymic output.

Rearranged TRB sequences spanning V, D and J segments were amplified by multiplex touch-down PCR using a mixed TRB-A/B primer pool. Illumina adapters and sample indices were added to the amplicons in two consecutive PCR reactions performed with Phusion HS II polymerase. After gel purification with the NucleoSpin Gel and PCR Clean-up kit, the amplicons were checked using Qubit and an Agilent 2100 Bioanalyzer. Sequencing of libraries was carried out on an Illumina MiSeq in 600-cycle, single-indexed, paired-end runs. The authors' pipeline ran thus. MiXCR versions 2.12 and 3.0.5 were used to process TRB sequences. Each unique CDR3 nucleotide sequence was counted as one clone, and only productive sequences with at least two reads were retained. The repertoire metrics were Shannon diversity, evenness, clonality (calculated as one minus evenness), and diversity profiles parameterized by alpha from 0 to 5. Generation probabilities of clones in paired pre- and post-chemotherapy samples were computed with the IGoR algorithm. The public reads were reanalyzed by TCRdb: fastp trimming at Q25, MiXCR alignment, in-frame beta chains only. Entries are consolidated by CDR3 protein sequence, retaining the most common genes and DNA. The V and J calls and clone size come from TCRdb's table, not from the authors' own analysis. The sample table lists 2,000 to 2,500 distinct CDR3 sequences, 22% of them with a count of one. The ten largest clones capture 7.8% of the sample.

The germline V gene specifies MNHNS as CDR1 and SASEGT as CDR2. Germline trimming amounts to 3 bases on V and 4 bases on J, with 4 as the count of junction bases outside the gene matches. Including cysteine and phenylalanine, the CDR3 has 15 amino acids. Only CDR3 DNA is held: 45 bases, read in frame from base 1. Judged by its sample share, this clonotype qualifies as large (0.1 to 1%). Its cognate antigen has yet to be identified. It has no much larger one-base neighbor in the sample; base qualities were not kept. TCR beta rearrangements were amplified from genomic DNA isolated from peripheral blood, not from sorted cells or RNA.

The chain couples TRBV6-1 to TRBJ2-5; TRBD2 fits 11 bases in the junction. The specimen was blood. The receptor's source is a human donor with a blood cancer. Here the CDR3 is given as CASSEELAGAETQYF. The DNA sequence reads TGTGCCAGCAGTGAGGAACTAGCGGGGGCAGAGACCCAGTACTTC.